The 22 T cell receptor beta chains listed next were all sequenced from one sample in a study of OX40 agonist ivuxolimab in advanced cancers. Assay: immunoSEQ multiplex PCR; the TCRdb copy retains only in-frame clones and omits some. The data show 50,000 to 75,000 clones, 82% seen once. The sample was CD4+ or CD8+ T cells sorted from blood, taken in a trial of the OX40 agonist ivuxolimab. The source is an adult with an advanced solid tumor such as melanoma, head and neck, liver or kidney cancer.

CDR3 nucleotide sequence: TGTGCCAGCAGCTTAGCTTCCGGGACAGGATACTACGAGCAGTACTTC. It encodes CASSLASGTGYYEQYF. The chain carries TRBV7-8 and TRBJ2-7, with 8 bases fitting TRBD1. Germline V lookup: CDR1 SGHVS, CDR2 FQNEAQ. The CDR3 contains 16 residues. The V gene end was trimmed by 0 bases and the J gene end by 3 bases; junction bases not matched to a gene: 7.

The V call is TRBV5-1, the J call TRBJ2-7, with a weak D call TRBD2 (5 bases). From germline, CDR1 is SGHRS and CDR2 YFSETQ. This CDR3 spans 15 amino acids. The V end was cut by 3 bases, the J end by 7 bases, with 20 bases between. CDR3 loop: CASSSGPGSEEEQYF. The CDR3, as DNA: TGCGCCAGCAGCTCCGGTCCGGGGTCGGAGGAGGAGCAGTACTTC.

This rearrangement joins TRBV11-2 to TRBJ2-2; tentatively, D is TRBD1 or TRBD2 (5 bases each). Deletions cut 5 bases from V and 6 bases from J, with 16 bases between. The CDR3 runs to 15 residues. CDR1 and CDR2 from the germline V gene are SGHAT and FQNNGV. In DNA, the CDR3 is TGTGCCAGCAGCCCGGGGCGGGTGTTTGCCGGGGAGCTGTTTTTT. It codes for CASSPGRVFAGELFF.

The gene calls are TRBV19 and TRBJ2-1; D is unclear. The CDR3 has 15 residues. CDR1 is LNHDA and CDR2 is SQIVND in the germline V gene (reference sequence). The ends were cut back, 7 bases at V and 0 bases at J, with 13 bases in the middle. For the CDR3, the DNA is TGTGCCAGTAACCAGAACCCTAGCTCCTACAATGAGCAGTTCTTC. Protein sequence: CASNQNPSSYNEQFF. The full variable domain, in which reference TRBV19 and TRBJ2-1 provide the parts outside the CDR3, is DGGITQSPKYLFRKEGQNVTLSCEQNLNHDAMYWYRQDPGQGLRLIYYSQIVNDFQKGDIAEGYSVSREKKESFPLTVTSAQKNPTAFYLCASNQNPSSYNEQFFGPGTRLTVL.

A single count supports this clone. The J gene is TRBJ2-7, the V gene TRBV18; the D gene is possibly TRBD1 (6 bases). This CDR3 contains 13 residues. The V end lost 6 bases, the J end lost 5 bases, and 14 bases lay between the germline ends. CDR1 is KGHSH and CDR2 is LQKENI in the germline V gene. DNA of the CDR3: TGTGCCAGCTCCCCCAGGGGATACCACGAGCAGTACTTC. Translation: CASSPRGYHEQYF.

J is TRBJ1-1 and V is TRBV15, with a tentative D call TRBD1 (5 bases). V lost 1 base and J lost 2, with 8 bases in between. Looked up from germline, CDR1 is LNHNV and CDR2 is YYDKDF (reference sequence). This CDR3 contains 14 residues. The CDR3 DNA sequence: TGTGCCACCAGCAGAGGACGGACAAACACTGAAGCTTTCTTT. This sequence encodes CATSRGRTNTEAFF.

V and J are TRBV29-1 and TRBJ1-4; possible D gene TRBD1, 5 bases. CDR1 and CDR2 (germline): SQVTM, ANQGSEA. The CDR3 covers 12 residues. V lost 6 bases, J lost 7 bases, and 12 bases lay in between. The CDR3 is CSVKRRGEKLFF. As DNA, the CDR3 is TGCAGCGTGAAAAGGAGGGGTGAAAAACTGTTTTTT.

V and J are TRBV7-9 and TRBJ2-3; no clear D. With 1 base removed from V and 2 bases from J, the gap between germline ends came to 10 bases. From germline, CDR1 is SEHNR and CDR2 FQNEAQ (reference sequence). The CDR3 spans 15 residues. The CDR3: CASSLGAQYTDTQYF. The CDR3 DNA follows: TGTGCCAGCAGCTTAGGGGCCCAATACACAGATACGCAGTATTTT.

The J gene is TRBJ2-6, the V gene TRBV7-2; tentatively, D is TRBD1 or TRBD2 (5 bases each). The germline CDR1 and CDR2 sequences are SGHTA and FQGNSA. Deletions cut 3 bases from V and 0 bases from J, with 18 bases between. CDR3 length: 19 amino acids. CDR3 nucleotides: TGTGCCAGCAGCTTGGGGGTGGGGTTCTTGGCCTCTGGGGCCAACGTCCTGACTTTC. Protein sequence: CASSLGVGFLASGANVLTF.

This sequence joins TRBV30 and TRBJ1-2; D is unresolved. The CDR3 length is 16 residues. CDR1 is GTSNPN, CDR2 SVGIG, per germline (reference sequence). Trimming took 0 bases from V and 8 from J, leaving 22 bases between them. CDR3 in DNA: TGTGCCTGGAGTGTATATGTGGGGAAGTTCGGCGGGGGCTACACCTTC. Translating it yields CAWSVYVGKFGGGYTF.

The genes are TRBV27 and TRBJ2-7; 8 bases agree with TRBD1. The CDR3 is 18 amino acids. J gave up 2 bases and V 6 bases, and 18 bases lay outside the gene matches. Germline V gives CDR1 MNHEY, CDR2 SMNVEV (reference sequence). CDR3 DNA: TGTGCCAGCAGGAGGGGGACCCGACAGGGGCGAACGACCTACGAGCAGTACTTC. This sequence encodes CASRRGTRQGRTTYEQYF.

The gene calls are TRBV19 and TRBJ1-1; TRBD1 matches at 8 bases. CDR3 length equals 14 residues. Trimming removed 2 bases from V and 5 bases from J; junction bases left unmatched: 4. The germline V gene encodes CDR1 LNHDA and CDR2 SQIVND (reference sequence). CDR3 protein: CASSIQGARTEAFF. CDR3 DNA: TGTGCCAGTAGTATACAGGGGGCGCGGACTGAAGCTTTCTTT.

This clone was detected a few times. The CDR3 DNA is TGCGCCAGCAGCCAAGTGGCATACCCTCTTAACTATGGCTACACCTTC. This sequence encodes CASSQVAYPLNYGYTF. The rearrangement links TRBV4-3 to TRBJ1-2; D remains unclear. Trimming cost V 1 base and J 1 base, with 13 bases left between them. This CDR3 region has 16 residues. CDR1 is LGHNA and CDR2 is YSLEER in the germline V gene.

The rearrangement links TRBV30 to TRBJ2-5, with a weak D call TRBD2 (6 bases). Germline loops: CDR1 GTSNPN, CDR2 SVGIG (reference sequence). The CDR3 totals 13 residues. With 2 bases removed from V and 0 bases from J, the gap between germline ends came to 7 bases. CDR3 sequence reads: CAWSPGDQETQYF. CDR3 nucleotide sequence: TGTGCCTGGAGTCCGGGAGACCAAGAGACCCAGTACTTC.

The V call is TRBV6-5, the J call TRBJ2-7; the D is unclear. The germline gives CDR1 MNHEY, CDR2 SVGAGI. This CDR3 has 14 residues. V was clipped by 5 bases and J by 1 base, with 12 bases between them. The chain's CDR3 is CASSDPGPSYEQYF. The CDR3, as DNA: TGTGCCAGCAGTGATCCAGGTCCGTCCTACGAGCAGTACTTC.

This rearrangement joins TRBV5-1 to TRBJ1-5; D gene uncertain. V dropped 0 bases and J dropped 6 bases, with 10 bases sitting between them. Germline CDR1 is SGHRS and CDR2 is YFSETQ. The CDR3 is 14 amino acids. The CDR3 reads CASSLGQSTQPQHF. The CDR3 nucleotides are TGCGCCAGCAGCTTGGGGCAGTCCACTCAGCCCCAGCATTTT. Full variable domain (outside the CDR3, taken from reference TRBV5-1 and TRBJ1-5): KAGVTQTPRYLIKTRGQQVTLSCSPISGHRSVSWYQQTPGQGLQFLFEYFSETQRNKGNFPGRFSGRQFSNSRSEMNVSTLELGDSALYLCASSLGQSTQPQHFGDGTRLSIL.

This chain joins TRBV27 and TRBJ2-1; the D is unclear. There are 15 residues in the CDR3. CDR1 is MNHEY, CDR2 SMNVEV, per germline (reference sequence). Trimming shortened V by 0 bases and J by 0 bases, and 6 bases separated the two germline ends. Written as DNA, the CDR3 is TGTGCCAGCAGTTTATCCGCGAGCTCCTACAATGAGCAGTTCTTC. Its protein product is CASSLSASSYNEQFF.

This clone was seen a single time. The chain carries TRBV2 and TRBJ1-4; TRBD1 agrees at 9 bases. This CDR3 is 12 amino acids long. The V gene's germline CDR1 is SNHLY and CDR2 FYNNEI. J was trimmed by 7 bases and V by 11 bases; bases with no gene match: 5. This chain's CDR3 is CALGQGGEKLFF. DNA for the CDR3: TGTGCCCTGGGACAGGGTGGTGAAAAACTGTTTTTT.

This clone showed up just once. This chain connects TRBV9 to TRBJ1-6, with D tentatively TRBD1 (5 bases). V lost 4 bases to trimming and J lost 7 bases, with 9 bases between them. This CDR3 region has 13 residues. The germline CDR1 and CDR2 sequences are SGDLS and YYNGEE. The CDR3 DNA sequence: TGTGCCAGCAGCCTCCGACAGAATTCACCCCTCCACTTT. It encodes CASSLRQNSPLHF. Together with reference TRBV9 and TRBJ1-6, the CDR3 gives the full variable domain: DSGVTQTPKHLITATGQRVTLRCSPRSGDLSVYWYQQSLDQGLQFLIQYYNGEERAKGNILERFSAQQFPDLHSELNLSSLELGDSALYFCASSLRQNSPLHFGNGTRLTVT.

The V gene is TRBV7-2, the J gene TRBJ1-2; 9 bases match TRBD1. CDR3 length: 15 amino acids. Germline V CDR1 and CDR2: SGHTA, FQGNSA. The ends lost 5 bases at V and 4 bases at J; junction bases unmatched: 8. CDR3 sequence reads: CASSSGTGGSYGYTF. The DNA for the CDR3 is TGTGCCAGCAGCAGCGGAACAGGGGGCAGCTATGGCTACACCTTC.

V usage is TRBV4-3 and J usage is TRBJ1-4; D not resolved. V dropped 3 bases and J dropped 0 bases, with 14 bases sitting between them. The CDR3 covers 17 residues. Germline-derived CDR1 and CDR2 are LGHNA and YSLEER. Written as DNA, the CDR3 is TGCGCCAGCAGCCAGGGTTATATCAGTGCAACTAATGAAAAACTGTTTTTT. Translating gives CASSQGYISATNEKLFF.

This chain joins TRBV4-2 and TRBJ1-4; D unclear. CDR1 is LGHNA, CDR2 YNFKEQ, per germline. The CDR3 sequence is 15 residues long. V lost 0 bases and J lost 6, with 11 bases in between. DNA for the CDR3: TGTGCCAGCAGCCAAGATCCTGAGCGCGATGAAAAACTGTTTTTT. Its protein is CASSQDPERDEKLFF.